The 28 T cell receptor beta chains presented below share a single source sample, sequenced in a study of shared clonotypes between healthy human individuals. Libraries were prepared by immunoSEQ multiplex PCR; TCRdb keeps only in-frame clonotypes and omits some of them. The sample yields roughly 500,000 clones, over 70% seen once. Sequencing was done on a sample of PBMCs. The receptors originated from a woman between 40 and 55 years old in good health. Some clones in this sample may be carry-over from other donors' samples.

This rearrangement joins TRBV30 to TRBJ2-5; TRBD2 agrees at 7 bases. This CDR3 comprises 14 residues. After removal of 3 bases from V and 4 bases from J, the junction contained 8 bases not matched to a gene. CDR1 GTSNPN and CDR2 SVGIG come from the germline V gene (reference sequence). This CDR3 is CAWRSMGGRETQYF. DNA of the CDR3: TGTGCCTGGAGATCTATGGGAGGGCGAGAGACCCAGTACTTC.

The V and J genes are TRBV9 and TRBJ2-6; 7 bases are shared with TRBD1. This CDR3 is built from 16 residues. CDR1 is SGDLS, CDR2 YYNGEE, per germline. The V gene end was trimmed by 0 bases and the J gene end by 4 bases; junction bases not matched to a gene: 4. The CDR3 coding sequence is TGTGCCAGCAGCGTAGGAACAGGGGTCGGGGCCAACGTCCTGACTTTC. Translated: CASSVGTGVGANVLTF.

This clone has only one observation. CDR3 region: CASRGNSNTEAFF. DNA of the CDR3: TGTGCCTCCCGCGGGAATTCGAACACTGAAGCTTTCTTT. The chain is built from TRBV30 and TRBJ1-1, with D unclear. From germline, CDR1 is GTSNPN and CDR2 SVGIG (reference sequence). V dropped 7 bases and J dropped 1 base, with 13 bases sitting between them. The CDR3 runs to 13 residues.

Of note for this clone: Since a far larger clone is one base different, this is likely a read error. V and J are TRBV28 and TRBJ2-7; 11 bases are shared with TRBD2. The ends lost 6 bases at V and 2 bases at J; junction bases unmatched: 6. The CDR3 has 15 amino acids. Looked up from germline, CDR1 is MDHEN and CDR2 is SYDVKM. CDR3 sequence reads: CASRPVLAGAYEQYF. The CDR3 DNA reads TGTGCCAGCAGGCCGGTACTAGCGGGAGCCTACGAGCAGTACTTC.

J is TRBJ2-1 and V is TRBV5-5, with 13 nucleotides matching TRBD2. This CDR3 spans 15 amino acids. The V segment lost 3 bases and the J segment 6 bases; nucleotides outside the gene matches: 3. Germline loops: CDR1 SGHKS, CDR2 YYEKEE (reference sequence). CDR3 residues: CASSSGLAGVNEQFF. CDR3 sequence (DNA): TGTGCCAGCAGCTCTGGACTAGCGGGAGTCAATGAGCAGTTCTTC.

The chain uses TRBV4-3 and TRBJ1-2, with D possibly matching TRBD1 (5 bases). This CDR3 is built from 14 residues. Germline V CDR1 and CDR2: LGHNA, YSLEER. Trimming pared 3 bases from V and 8 bases from J, leaving 16 bases between. The DNA for the CDR3 is TGCGCCAGCAGCCAGAACCTCGGAGGGGAGGGCTACACCTTC. It codes for CASSQNLGGEGYTF.

Regarding this clone: One base separates it from a far larger clone, so it is likely a read error. Other DNA sequences within the sample encode an identical CDR3. The chain couples TRBV28 to TRBJ1-1; 7 bases are shared with TRBD1. V shed 10 bases and J 11 bases; nucleotides not matched to a gene: 10. Germline CDR1 MDHEN, CDR2 SYDVKM. The CDR3 has 11 residues. Here the CDR3 DNA reads TGTGCCACAAGGGACAGTATGTGGGCTTTCTTT. This encodes CATRDSMWAFF.

The chain carries TRBV28 and TRBJ2-7; 7 bases are shared with TRBD2. V was clipped by 6 bases and J by 1 base; unmatched bases: 6. Germline V gene data show CDR1 as MDHEN and CDR2 as SYDVKM. This CDR3 comprises 14 residues. CDR3 protein: CASRSGGGSYEQYF. CDR3 nucleotides: TGTGCCAGCAGATCGGGGGGAGGTTCCTACGAGCAGTACTTC.

CDR3: CASSIDSSRKTTGKDEKLFF. The CDR3 DNA is TGTGCCAGTAGTATAGATTCCTCCCGGAAAACGACAGGGAAAGATGAAAAACTGTTTTTT. The rearrangement links TRBV19 to TRBJ1-4, with 7 positions matching TRBD1. The CDR3 consists of 20 residues. J lost 6 bases, V lost 0 bases, and 19 bases had no gene match. The germline V gene encodes CDR1 LNHDA and CDR2 SQIVND (reference sequence).

J is TRBJ1-1 and V is TRBV10-3; D call uncertain. The germline V and J ends were trimmed by 3 bases and 1 base, with 9 bases remaining between them. The CDR3 extends over 14 amino acids. The germline V gene encodes CDR1 ENHRY and CDR2 SYGVKD. The CDR3 region is CAISELAANTEAFF. The CDR3 DNA reads as TGTGCCATCAGTGAATTGGCGGCGAACACTGAAGCTTTCTTT.

The chain carries TRBV25-1 and TRBJ1-2; TRBD1 is a possible D gene (5 bases). V was shortened by 6 bases and J by 1 base, with 12 bases between the two germline ends. CDR3 size: 14 residues. Germline CDR1 and CDR2: MGHDK and SYGVNS. CDR3 residues: CASSPTGGNYGYTF. The CDR3 nucleotides read TGTGCCAGCAGCCCCACCGGGGGTAACTATGGCTACACCTTC.

This clone was counted once. This chain connects TRBV7-9 to TRBJ2-5; a weak D match, TRBD1 (6 bases). V was trimmed by 5 bases and J by 7 bases, leaving 20 bases between them. This CDR3 spans 15 amino acids. Germline assignment: CDR1 SEHNR and CDR2 FQNEAQ (reference sequence). The DNA for the CDR3 is TGTGCCAGCAGCCCAGTCCAGGGGCAGGTGGGGACCCAGTACTTC. Translation: CASSPVQGQVGTQYF.

This clone was recorded at least ten times. Other DNA sequences in this sample translate to the same CDR3. V and J are TRBV7-3 and TRBJ2-1; maybe TRBD2 (6 bases). Trimming stripped 0 bases from V and 10 bases from J, with 10 bases between. Germline assignment: CDR1 SGHTA and CDR2 FQGTGA. The CDR3 spans 13 residues. The CDR3 sequence: CASSLTFAGEQFF. The CDR3 coding sequence is TGTGCCAGCAGCTTAACTTTTGCGGGGGAGCAGTTCTTC.

This sequence joins TRBV19 and TRBJ1-5; D not resolved. Germline V gene sequence: CDR1 LNHDA, CDR2 SQIVND (reference sequence). V lost 0 bases to trimming and J lost 3 bases, with 21 bases between them. The CDR3 covers 19 residues. The CDR3 coding sequence is TGTGCCAGTAGTATAGAAAGTGAGGACCGGCCAGTAAACAATCAGCCCCAGCATTTT. Translation: CASSIESEDRPVNNQPQHF.

Regarding this clone: Additional DNA sequences in this sample encode the identical CDR3. The chain links TRBV18 to TRBJ1-2; 7 nucleotides agree with TRBD1. Germline V lookup: CDR1 KGHSH, CDR2 LQKENI. The CDR3 consists of 13 residues. Trimming cost V 4 bases and J 3 bases; bases outside gene matches: 2. The CDR3 region is CASSRQGDYGYTF. The CDR3 DNA sequence: TGTGCCAGCTCACGACAGGGTGACTATGGCTACACCTTC.

The table lists this clone with a few counts. The chain uses TRBV19 and TRBJ1-5, with D tentatively TRBD1 (5 bases). Germline-derived CDR1 and CDR2 are LNHDA and SQIVND (reference sequence). The CDR3 is made up of 13 amino acids. V lost 7 bases to trimming and J lost 7 bases, with 14 bases between them. The chain's CDR3 is CASNRGARQPQHF. CDR3 DNA sequence: TGTGCCAGTAATCGCGGGGCGCGGCAGCCCCAGCATTTT.

The J gene is TRBJ2-7, the V gene TRBV6-4; tentative D call: TRBD1 (5 bases). CDR3 size: 15 residues. Deletions cut 7 bases from V and 6 bases from J, with 22 bases between. Germline V gene data show CDR1 as MRHNA and CDR2 as SNTAGT. CDR3 bases: TGTGCCAGCACCCTTCCGGTAGGGGCCTCGGGCGAGCAGTACTTC. Translated, it gives CASTLPVGASGEQYF.

This clone was seen more than once but under ten times. J is TRBJ1-4 and V is TRBV15; TRBD1 matches at 10 bases. The V gene's germline CDR1 is LNHNV and CDR2 YYDKDF (reference sequence). There are 15 residues in the CDR3. The ends lost 4 bases at V and 6 bases at J; junction bases unmatched: 5. The CDR3 protein is CATSTPGTGDEKLFF. CDR3 DNA sequence: TGTGCCACCAGCACCCCTGGGACAGGGGATGAAAAACTGTTTTTT.

V gene TRBV28 combines with J gene TRBJ2-3; 10 positions agree with TRBD2. The CDR3 is made up of 16 amino acids. Looked up from germline, CDR1 is MDHEN and CDR2 is SYDVKM. J was trimmed by 1 base and V by 1 base; bases with no gene match: 2. CDR3: CASSLSSGSGTDTQYF. The CDR3 DNA sequence: TGTGCCAGCAGTTTATCTAGCGGGAGTGGCACAGATACGCAGTATTTT.

This clone has just a few counts. Given a much more abundant clone one base away, this may be a read error. J is TRBJ2-7 and V is TRBV4-2; 7 nucleotides line up with TRBD2. The CDR3 is 15 residues long. Per the germline V gene, CDR1 is LGHNA and CDR2 is YNFKEQ. The trim removed 5 bases at V and 4 bases at J, leaving 11 bases unmatched. This CDR3 is CASSLEVGGPYEQYF. The CDR3 coding sequence is TGTGCCAGCAGCTTAGAAGTGGGAGGGCCGTACGAGCAGTACTTC.

This chain joins TRBV11-3 and TRBJ1-3, with 10 positions matching TRBD1. This CDR3 is 16 amino acids long. CDR1 SGHNT and CDR2 YENEEA come from the germline V gene. The V and J ends lost 5 bases and 0 bases, in that order; junction bases with no gene match: 4. The CDR3 coding sequence is TGTGCCAGCAGCCCTGGGACAGGGGACTCTGGAAACACCATATATTTT. Translation: CASSPGTGDSGNTIYF.

This clone has only a few counts. The genes are TRBV28 and TRBJ1-2; D gene unclear. CDR3 length: 14 amino acids. Germline values: CDR1 MDHEN, CDR2 SYDVKM. V was shortened by 4 bases and J by 0 bases, with 9 bases between the two germline ends. This CDR3 reads CASSSRGANYGYTF. The CDR3 bases are TGTGCCAGCAGTTCCCGGGGAGCTAACTATGGCTACACCTTC.

This clone was seen only once. A single base separates this from a much larger clone, so it may be a read error. Without the conserved terminal phenylalanine or tryptophan, this CDR3 likely stems from a read error. The rearrangement uses TRBV9 and TRBJ2-7, with D tentatively TRBD2 (5 bases). V lost 1 base and J 4 bases, leaving 15 bases between the germline ends. Germline CDR1 and CDR2: SGDLS and YYNGEE. The CDR3 spans 15 residues. The DNA for the CDR3 is TGTGCCAGCAGCGTAAATGACTGGGGAGCGTACGAGCAGTACCTC. It specifies CASSVNDWGAYEQYL.

This rearrangement joins TRBV11-2 to TRBJ2-1; 7 bases agree with TRBD2. After removal of 6 bases from V and 5 bases from J, the junction contained 7 bases not matched to a gene. Looked up from germline, CDR1 is SGHAT and CDR2 is FQNNGV. The CDR3 totals 14 residues. The chain's CDR3 is CASRGREANNEQFF. CDR3 bases: TGTGCCAGCAGAGGCCGGGAGGCCAACAATGAGCAGTTCTTC.

The rearrangement uses TRBV6-1 and TRBJ2-1; D may be TRBD2 (6 bases). CDR3 size: 15 residues. Germline CDR1 and CDR2: MNHNS and SASEGT. With 3 bases removed from V and 0 bases from J, the gap between germline ends came to 9 bases. The CDR3 loop is CASSEERASYNEQFF. The CDR3 DNA sequence: TGTGCCAGCAGTGAGGAGCGGGCCTCCTACAATGAGCAGTTCTTC.

The chain couples TRBV2 to TRBJ2-3; 14 nucleotides match TRBD2. Germline lookup yields CDR1 SNHLY and CDR2 FYNNEI. V lost 4 bases to trimming and J lost 4 bases; unmatched junction nucleotides: 10. This CDR3 comprises 18 residues. CDR3 in amino acids: CASSGGTSGSQNADTQYF. CDR3 DNA: TGTGCCAGCAGTGGGGGGACTAGCGGGAGCCAGAATGCAGATACGCAGTATTTT.

The chain carries TRBV7-9 and TRBJ1-4, with D possibly matching TRBD1 (6 bases). Germline V lookup: CDR1 SEHNR, CDR2 FQNEAQ (reference sequence). The CDR3 is made up of 16 amino acids. Trimming took 0 bases from V and 6 from J, leaving 14 bases between them. The CDR3 loop is CASSLALGGRHEKLFF. DNA of the CDR3: TGTGCCAGCAGCTTAGCGCTCGGGGGGCGCCATGAAAAACTGTTTTTT.

CDR3 protein: CASSQGWEGSYGYTF. The CDR3 DNA sequence: TGCGCCAGCAGCCAAGGGTGGGAGGGGTCCTATGGCTACACCTTC. The V call is TRBV4-1, the J call TRBJ1-2; weak D call: TRBD1 (5 bases). This CDR3 comprises 15 residues. Trimming took 1 base from V and 4 from J, leaving 13 bases between them. Germline assignment: CDR1 MGHRA and CDR2 YSYEKL.